The 27 T cell receptor beta chains below come from one sample, sequenced in a study of cytomegalovirus exposure and HLA in healthy donors. The PCR used 60 Vbeta and 13 Jbeta primers. Only in-frame clones appear in the TCRdb table, and some are missing; sequencing was by immunoSEQ multiplex PCR. Counted here are some 45,000 clones, 50% occurring once; the ten biggest clones make up around 10%. Sequencing was carried out using PBMCs. The receptor source for this set is a human donor in good health.

The rearrangement links TRBV19 to TRBJ1-6; 10 nucleotides match TRBD1. In germline, CDR1 is LNHDA, CDR2 SQIVND (reference sequence). The V and J ends lost 6 bases and 8 bases, in that order; junction bases with no gene match: 7. The CDR3 is 15 residues long. The CDR3 sequence is CASSLPGQGYSPLHF. For the CDR3, the DNA is TGTGCCAGTAGCCTGCCGGGACAGGGGTATTCACCCCTCCACTTT.

The CDR3 loop reads CASSSGQKDTQYF. The DNA of the CDR3 is TGTGCCAGCAGCTCGGGACAGAAAGATACGCAGTATTTT. The chain employs TRBV9 and TRBJ2-3; 7 bases are shared with TRBD1. With V trimmed by 4 bases and J by 5 bases, 4 bases remained unmatched. This CDR3 contains 13 residues. The V gene's germline CDR1 is SGDLS and CDR2 YYNGEE.

The chain has TRBV7-8 and TRBJ2-3, with D maybe TRBD2 (6 bases). The CDR3 contains 17 residues. Deletions cut 5 bases from V and 0 bases from J, with 18 bases between. Looked up from germline, CDR1 is SGHVS and CDR2 is FQNEAQ. In DNA form, the CDR3 reads TGTGCCAGCAGCCCAGAGATGGCGGGACCTAGCACAGATACGCAGTATTTT. It is translated as CASSPEMAGPSTDTQYF.

The rearrangement links TRBV7-9 to TRBJ1-1, with TRBD1 matching 9 bases. The V and J ends lost 5 bases and 1 base, in that order; junction bases with no gene match: 11. The germline gives CDR1 SEHNR, CDR2 FQNEAQ (reference sequence). The CDR3 runs to 17 residues. The CDR3 protein is CASSRTGTGRGNTEAFF. In nucleotides, the CDR3 is TGTGCCAGCAGCCGCACCGGGACAGGGAGGGGGAACACTGAAGCTTTCTTT.

This clone is medium-sized by share. The rearrangement uses TRBV7-9 and TRBJ1-4; 9 nucleotides agree with TRBD1. The CDR3 extends over 15 amino acids. With 5 bases clipped from V and 8 bases from J, the junction kept 9 bases outside the gene matches. Looked up from germline, CDR1 is SEHNR and CDR2 is FQNEAQ (reference sequence). The CDR3 region is CASSRQGGLKEKLFF. CDR3 DNA: TGTGCCAGCAGCCGACAGGGGGGCCTAAAGGAAAAACTGTTTTTT.

V and J are TRBV7-6 and TRBJ2-1, with D maybe TRBD1 (5 bases). V lost 1 base and J lost 8, with 12 bases in between. Germline V gene sequence: CDR1 SGHVS, CDR2 FNYEAQ. This CDR3 contains 14 residues. CDR3: CASSLVAGKYEQFF. CDR3 bases: TGTGCCAGCAGCTTAGTGGCAGGGAAGTATGAGCAGTTCTTC. Combining the CDR3 with reference TRBV7-6 and TRBJ2-1 gives the whole variable domain GAGVSQSPRYKVTKRGQDVALRCDPISGHVSLYWYRQALGQGPEFLTYFNYEAQQDKSGLPNDRFSAERPEGSISTLTIQRTEQRDSAMYRCASSLVAGKYEQFFGPGTRLTVL.

This chain links TRBV30 with TRBJ1-2; TRBD1 might be the D (6 bases). Per germline, CDR1 GTSNPN and CDR2 SVGIG (reference sequence). The CDR3 is 13 amino acids. V gave up 3 bases and J gave up 5 bases, with 13 bases separating them. The CDR3 DNA is TGTGCCTGGAGAGCGGGGGGCGGGTATGGCTACACCTTC. Translated: CAWRAGGGYGYTF.

The rearrangement links TRBV7-8 to TRBJ2-1; TRBD2 is a possible D gene (6 bases). Germline V gene sequence: CDR1 SGHVS, CDR2 FQNEAQ. The length of the CDR3 is 14 residues. V dropped 11 bases and J dropped 3 bases, with 17 bases sitting between them. DNA of the CDR3: TGTGCCCCGCCCCCGGGGGAGGTCTACAATGAGCAGTTCTTC. Protein sequence: CAPPPGEVYNEQFF.

V and J are TRBV28 and TRBJ1-5, with a tentative D call TRBD1 (6 bases). The CDR3 has 13 amino acids. From germline, CDR1 is MDHEN and CDR2 SYDVKM. Trimming removed 7 bases from V and 6 bases from J, with 13 bases in between. CDR3 coding DNA: TGTGCCAGCACGGGGGGGGCTGGTCAGCCCCAGCATTTT. It specifies CASTGGAGQPQHF.

V usage is TRBV5-1 and J usage is TRBJ2-6; 9 positions match TRBD1. V dropped 5 bases and J dropped 0; count of bases not matched to a gene: 3. Germline V gene lookup returns CDR1 SGHRS and CDR2 YFSETQ. The CDR3 is 16 amino acids. This CDR3 is CASRDRGGSGANVLTF. The CDR3 DNA follows: TGCGCCAGCAGGGACAGGGGAGGCTCTGGGGCCAACGTCCTGACTTTC.

The chain uses TRBV19 and TRBJ2-7, with 7 bases lining up with TRBD1. This CDR3 contains 14 residues. V shed 4 bases and J 7 bases; nucleotides not matched to a gene: 10. CDR1 LNHDA and CDR2 SQIVND come from the germline V gene (reference sequence). The DNA for the CDR3 is TGTGCCAGTAGTAGCGGGCAGGGGGACGCTGAGCAGTACTTC. Its translation is CASSSGQGDAEQYF.

The chain uses TRBV29-1 and TRBJ2-7, with TRBD2 matching over 8 bases. CDR3 length equals 13 residues. The V segment lost 1 base and the J segment 2 bases; nucleotides outside the gene matches: 1. Germline V CDR1 and CDR2: SQVTM, ANQGSEA. In DNA, the CDR3 is TGCAGCGTTGAAGTAGCGGGAACCTACGAGCAGTACTTC. This encodes CSVEVAGTYEQYF.

This clone showed up just a few times. The V and J genes are TRBV10-3 and TRBJ1-4, with D uncertain. CDR1 is ENHRY, CDR2 SYGVKD, per germline. The CDR3 extends over 14 amino acids. V was pared by 6 bases and J by 4 bases, with 12 bases between. CDR3 DNA sequence: TGTGCCATCAGCCCCGGGAACAGTAATGAAAAACTGTTTTTT. It codes for CAISPGNSNEKLFF.

The rearrangement links TRBV2 to TRBJ2-5; a possible D gene is TRBD2 (5 bases). Trimming cost V 4 bases and J 5 bases, with 14 bases left between them. Germline V gene data show CDR1 as SNHLY and CDR2 as FYNNEI. CDR3 length: 14 amino acids. The CDR3: CASSVSGRGETQYF. The DNA of the CDR3 is TGTGCCAGCAGTGTGAGTGGGCGCGGGGAGACCCAGTACTTC. The whole variable domain, remainder taken from reference TRBV2 and TRBJ2-5, is EPEVTQTPSHQVTQMGQEVILRCVPISNHLYFYWYRQILGQKVEFLVSFYNNEISEKSEIFDDQFSVERPDGSNFTLKIRSTKLEDSAMYFCASSVSGRGETQYFGPGTRLLVL.

V usage is TRBV29-1 and J usage is TRBJ2-7; TRBD2 might be the D (6 bases). CDR3 length equals 13 residues. The V gene's germline CDR1 is SQVTM and CDR2 ANQGSEA. V lost 4 bases and J 0 bases, leaving 10 bases between the germline ends. CDR3 sequence (DNA): TGCAGCGTTGGGCGCGGGAACTCCTACGAGCAGTACTTC. Residues: CSVGRGNSYEQYF.

The V and J genes are TRBV5-1 and TRBJ2-1; 7 bases are a match to TRBD1. CDR1 SGHRS and CDR2 YFSETQ come from the germline V gene. The ends lost 4 bases at V and 0 bases at J; junction bases unmatched: 4. The CDR3 length is 15 residues. The CDR3 reads CASSNDRASYNEQFF. CDR3 DNA sequence: TGCGCCAGCAGCAACGACAGGGCCTCCTACAATGAGCAGTTCTTC. The entire variable domain, with the rest obtained from reference TRBV5-1 and TRBJ2-1, is as follows: KAGVTQTPRYLIKTRGQQVTLSCSPISGHRSVSWYQQTPGQGLQFLFEYFSETQRNKGNFPGRFSGRQFSNSRSEMNVSTLELGDSALYLCASSNDRASYNEQFFGPGTRLTVL.

The chain carries TRBV19 and TRBJ2-3; 10 bases are shared with TRBD2. Per the germline V gene, CDR1 is LNHDA and CDR2 is SQIVND (reference sequence). The CDR3 loop spans 20 amino acids. V shed 5 bases and J 1 base; nucleotides not matched to a gene: 18. In DNA form, the CDR3 reads TGTGCCAGTAGTTTCCCACTTGGGAAGCGGGGGGGCCTCGGCACAGATACGCAGTATTTT. Protein product: CASSFPLGKRGGLGTDTQYF. Drawing the rest from reference TRBV19 and TRBJ2-3, the complete variable domain is DGGITQSPKYLFRKEGQNVTLSCEQNLNHDAMYWYRQDPGQGLRLIYYSQIVNDFQKGDIAEGYSVSREKKESFPLTVTSAQKNPTAFYLCASSFPLGKRGGLGTDTQYFGPGTRLTVL.

This chain links TRBV6-6 with TRBJ2-5; 13 positions agree with TRBD2. J lost 4 bases, V lost 6 bases, and 8 bases had no gene match. This CDR3 contains 16 residues. Germline CDR1 MNHNY, CDR2 SVGAGI (reference sequence). The CDR3 bases are TGTGCCAGCAGCTACAGGGGACTAGCGGGGATAGAGACCCAGTACTTC. Protein: CASSYRGLAGIETQYF.

The chain has TRBV4-2 and TRBJ2-7; tentatively, D is TRBD1 (6 bases). Germline V gene data show CDR1 as LGHNA and CDR2 as YNFKEQ. This CDR3 spans 14 amino acids. V dropped 4 bases and J dropped 0 bases, with 10 bases sitting between them. The CDR3 region has the DNA TGTGCCAGCAGCCTCCAGGGGAGCTCCTACGAGCAGTACTTC. Protein sequence: CASSLQGSSYEQYF.

The rearrangement uses TRBV4-1 and TRBJ1-2, with D uncertain. With 4 bases removed from V and 0 bases from J, the gap between germline ends came to 6 bases. CDR1 MGHRA and CDR2 YSYEKL come from the germline V gene. This CDR3 has 13 amino acids. The CDR3 sequence is CASSPGSNYGYTF. The CDR3 DNA reads as TGCGCCAGCAGCCCGGGTTCTAACTATGGCTACACCTTC.

The rearrangement links TRBV4-3 to TRBJ2-4, with D possibly TRBD2 on 6 matching bases. The germline V gene has CDR1 LGHNA and CDR2 YSLEER. The length of the CDR3 is 16 residues. V dropped 0 bases and J dropped 1 base, with 10 bases sitting between them. In DNA form, the CDR3 reads TGCGCCAGCAGCCAAGATGGAGGGATTGCCAAAAACATTCAGTACTTC. Translation: CASSQDGGIAKNIQYF.

With regard to this clone: Because the CDR3's place on the DNA is in doubt, the DNA is left out and the CDR3 is given as listed by TCRdb. The rearrangement uses TRBV29-1 and TRBJ2-1; the table's TRBD2 call for D was not verified on the DNA. The CDR3 adds up to 11 amino acids, both ends counted. Germline V gives CDR1 SQVTM, CDR2 ANQGSEA. The CDR3 protein is CSVGVGTSSFF.

V and J are TRBV28 and TRBJ1-1; D is perhaps TRBD1 (6 bases). CDR1 and CDR2 from the germline V gene are MDHEN and SYDVKM. V was shortened by 5 bases and J by 2 bases, with 15 bases between the two germline ends. This CDR3 comprises 15 residues. The CDR3 DNA reads as TGTGCCAGCAGTATTTACAGGGCACTCAACACTGAAGCTTTCTTT. Its translation: CASSIYRALNTEAFF.

There are a few counts of this clone. CDR3: CASSYRISNQPQHF. Here the CDR3 DNA reads TGTGCCAGCAGCTACAGAATTAGCAATCAGCCCCAGCATTTT. V gene TRBV5-6 combines with J gene TRBJ1-5; D remains ambiguous. V lost 3 bases and J lost 0, with 7 bases in between. The CDR3 extends over 14 amino acids. From germline, CDR1 is SGHDT and CDR2 YYEEEE. Filled out from reference TRBV5-6 and TRBJ1-5, the complete variable domain reads DAGVTQSPTHLIKTRGQQVTLRCSPKSGHDTVSWYQQALGQGPQFIFQYYEEEERQRGNFPDRFSGHQFPNYSSELNVNALLLGDSALYLCASSYRISNQPQHFGDGTRLSIL.

This clone was seen a handful of times. This sequence joins TRBV6-1 and TRBJ1-2; the match to TRBD1 covers 7 bases. The trim removed 6 bases at V and 2 bases at J, leaving 6 bases unmatched. CDR3 length: 14 amino acids. Looked up from germline, CDR1 is MNHNS and CDR2 is SASEGT. CDR3 DNA: TGTGCCAGCAGCCCTCGGGACAGCAACTATGGCTACACCTTC. Residues: CASSPRDSNYGYTF.

This clone was observed a few times. The chain links TRBV7-9 to TRBJ2-4; D possibly corresponds to TRBD1 (6 bases). CDR1 and CDR2 (germline): SEHNR, FQNEAQ (reference sequence). The V end was cut by 5 bases, the J end by 0 bases, with 14 bases between. The CDR3 contains 16 residues. The CDR3 sequence: CASSVGTLLAKNIQYF. The CDR3 DNA sequence: TGTGCCAGCAGCGTCGGGACATTGCTAGCCAAAAACATTCAGTACTTC. Combining the CDR3 with reference TRBV7-9 and TRBJ2-4 gives the whole variable domain DTGVSQNPRHKITKRGQNVTFRCDPISEHNRLYWYRQTLGQGPEFLTYFQNEAQLEKSRLLSDRFSAERPKGSFSTLEIQRTEQGDSAMYLCASSVGTLLAKNIQYFGAGTRLSVL.

This clone has just a few counts. The chain has TRBV10-3 and TRBJ2-2, with D perhaps matching TRBD2 (5 bases). The CDR3 has 14 amino acids. Trimming took 3 bases from V and 3 from J, leaving 8 bases between them. The germline gives CDR1 ENHRY, CDR2 SYGVKD. The CDR3 coding sequence is TGTGCCATCAGTGACGGAGGAGACACCGGGGAGCTGTTTTTT. This encodes CAISDGGDTGELFF.